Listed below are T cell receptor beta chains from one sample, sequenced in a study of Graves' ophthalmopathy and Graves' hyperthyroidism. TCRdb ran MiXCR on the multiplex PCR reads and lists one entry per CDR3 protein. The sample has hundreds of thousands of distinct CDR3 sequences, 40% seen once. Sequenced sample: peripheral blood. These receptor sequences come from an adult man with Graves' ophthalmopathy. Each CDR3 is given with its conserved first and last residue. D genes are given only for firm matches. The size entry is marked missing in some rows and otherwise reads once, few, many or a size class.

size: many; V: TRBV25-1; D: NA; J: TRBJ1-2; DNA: TGTGCCAGCAGTTTGATAGGAGGAGTACAGAGCTATGGCTACACCTTC; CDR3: CASSLIGGVQSYGYTF
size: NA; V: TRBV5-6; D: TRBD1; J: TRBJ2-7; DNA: TGTGCCAGCAGCCTACAGGGGAACGGCTACGAGCAGTACTTC; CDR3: CASSLQGNGYEQYF
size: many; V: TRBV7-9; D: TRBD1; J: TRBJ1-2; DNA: TGTGCCACTCAGGGGGCTGGCTACACCTTC; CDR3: CATQGAGYTF
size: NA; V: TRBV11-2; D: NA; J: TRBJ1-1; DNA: TGTGCCAGCAGCGTTGCCGGGGGCCCGGACAAGGACACTGAAGCTTTCTTT; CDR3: CASSVAGGPDKDTEAFF
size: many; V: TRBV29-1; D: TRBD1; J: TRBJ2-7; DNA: TGCAGCGCCCTGGATTATGGGACAGGGGTTTCCTACGAGCAGTACTTC; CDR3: CSALDYGTGVSYEQYF
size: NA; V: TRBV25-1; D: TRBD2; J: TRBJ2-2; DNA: TGTGCCAGCAGTACCCTTAGCGGGCCCGCGAACACCGGGGAGCTGTTTTTT; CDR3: CASSTLSGPANTGELFF
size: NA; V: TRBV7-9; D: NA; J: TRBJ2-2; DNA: TGTGCCAGCAGCTTATCGGGAGTTAACATCGGGGAGCTGTTTTTT; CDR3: CASSLSGVNIGELFF
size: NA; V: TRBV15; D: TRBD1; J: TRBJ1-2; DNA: TGTGCCGCCAGCAGCCAGGGACAGGGGGCGCAAGGCTACACCTTC; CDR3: CAASSQGQGAQGYTF
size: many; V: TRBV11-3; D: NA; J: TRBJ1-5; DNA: TGTGCCAGCAGCCCCGCCGACAAGAATCAGCCCCAGCATTTT; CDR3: CASSPADKNQPQHF
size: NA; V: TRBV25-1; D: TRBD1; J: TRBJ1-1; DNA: TGTGCCAGCGGGTATAACCAGGGGGACACTGAAGCTTTCTTT; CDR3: CASGYNQGDTEAFF
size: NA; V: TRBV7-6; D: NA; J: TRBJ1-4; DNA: TGTGCCAGCAGCTCCACACCTCTCGGTGAAAAACTGTTTTTT; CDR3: CASSSTPLGEKLFF
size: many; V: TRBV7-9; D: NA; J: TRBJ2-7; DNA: TGTGCCAGCAGCCCTTGGACAGACGAGCAGTACTTC; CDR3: CASSPWTDEQYF
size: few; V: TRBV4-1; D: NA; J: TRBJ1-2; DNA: TGCGCCAGCAGCCCAGGGGAAGTGCGATCCTATGGCTACACCTTC; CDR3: CASSPGEVRSYGYTF
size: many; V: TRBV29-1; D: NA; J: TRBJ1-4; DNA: TGCAGCGTTGAGGGCGGAACTAATGAAAAACTGTTTTTT; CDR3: CSVEGGTNEKLFF
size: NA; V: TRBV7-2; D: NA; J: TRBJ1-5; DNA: TGTGCCACCAGCAGAGGGGCCGGTCAGCCCCAGCATTTT; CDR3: CATSRGAGQPQHF
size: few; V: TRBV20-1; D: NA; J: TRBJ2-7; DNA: TGCAGTGCTAGATGGATGTTATACGAGCAGTACTTC; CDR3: CSARWMLYEQYF
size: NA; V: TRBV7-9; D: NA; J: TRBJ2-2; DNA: TGTGCCAGCAGCTTACCCAATAAGTTCGGGGAGCTGTTTTTT; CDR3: CASSLPNKFGELFF
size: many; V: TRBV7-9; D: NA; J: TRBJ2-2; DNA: TGTGCCAGCAGCCCCGGGACCGATAACACCGGGGAGCTGTTTTTT; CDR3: CASSPGTDNTGELFF
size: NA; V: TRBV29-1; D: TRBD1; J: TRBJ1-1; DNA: TGCAGCGTTGGCGGACAGGGGGAAGCTTTCTTT; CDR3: CSVGGQGEAFF
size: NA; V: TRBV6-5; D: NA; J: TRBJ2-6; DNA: TGTGCCAGCAGTTTGTTAACTCCAGGGGCTGGGGCCAACGTCCTGACTTTC; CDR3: CASSLLTPGAGANVLTF
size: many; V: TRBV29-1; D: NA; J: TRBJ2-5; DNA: TGCAGCGTTGGGGCCGTACTAGGGGAGACCCAGTACTTC; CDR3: CSVGAVLGETQYF
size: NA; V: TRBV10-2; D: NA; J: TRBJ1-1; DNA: TGTGCCAGCAGTTTTGACAGACCGAACACTGAAGCTTTCTTT; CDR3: CASSFDRPNTEAFF
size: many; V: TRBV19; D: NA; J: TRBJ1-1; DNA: TGTGCCAGTAGTATTCGGGGAAGTGGCACTGAAGCTTTCTTT; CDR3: CASSIRGSGTEAFF
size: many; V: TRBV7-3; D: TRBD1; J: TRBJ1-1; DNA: TGTGCCAGCAGACTCGACAGGGACACTGAAGCTTTCTTT; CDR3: CASRLDRDTEAFF
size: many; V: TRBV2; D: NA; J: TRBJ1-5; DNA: TGTGCCAGCAGTGTTCGAGGAGATCAGCCCCAGCATTTT; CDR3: CASSVRGDQPQHF
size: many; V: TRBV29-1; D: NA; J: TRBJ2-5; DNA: TGCAGCACGGCCGCCGGGACTGCGGGGGAGACCCAGTACTTC; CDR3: CSTAAGTAGETQYF
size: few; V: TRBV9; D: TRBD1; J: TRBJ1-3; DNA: TGTGCCAGCAGCACGACAGGGGCTAAAGGAAACACCATATATTTT; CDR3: CASSTTGAKGNTIYF
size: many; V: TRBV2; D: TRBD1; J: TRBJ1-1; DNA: TGTGCCAGTAGGGACAGGGAGAACACTGAAGCTTTCTTT; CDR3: CASRDRENTEAFF